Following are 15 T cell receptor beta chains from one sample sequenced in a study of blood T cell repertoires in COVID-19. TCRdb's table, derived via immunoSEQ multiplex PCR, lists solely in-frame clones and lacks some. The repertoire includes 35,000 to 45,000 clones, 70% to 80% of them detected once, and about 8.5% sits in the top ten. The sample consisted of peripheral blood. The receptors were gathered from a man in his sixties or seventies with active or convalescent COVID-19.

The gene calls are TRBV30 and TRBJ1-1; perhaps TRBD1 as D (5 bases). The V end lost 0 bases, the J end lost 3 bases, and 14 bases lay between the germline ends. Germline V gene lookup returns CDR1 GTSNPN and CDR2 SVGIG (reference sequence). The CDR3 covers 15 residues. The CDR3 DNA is TGTGCCTGGAGTGTCCCCTCCGGGGGGTACACTGAAGCTTTCTTT. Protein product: CAWSVPSGGYTEAFF.

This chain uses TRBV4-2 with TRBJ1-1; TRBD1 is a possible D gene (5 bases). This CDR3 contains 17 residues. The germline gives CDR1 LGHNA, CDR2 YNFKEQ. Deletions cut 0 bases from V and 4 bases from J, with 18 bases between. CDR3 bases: TGTGCCAGCAGCCAAGAAGGTCTGGGGGGAGGCGGCACTGAAGCTTTCTTT. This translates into CASSQEGLGGGGTEAFF.

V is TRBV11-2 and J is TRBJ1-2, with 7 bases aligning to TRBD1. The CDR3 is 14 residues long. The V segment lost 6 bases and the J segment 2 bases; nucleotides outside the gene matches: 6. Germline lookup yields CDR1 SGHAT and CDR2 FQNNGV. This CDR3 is CASRSMGQNYGYTF. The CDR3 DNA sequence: TGTGCCAGCAGAAGTATGGGACAGAACTATGGCTACACCTTC.

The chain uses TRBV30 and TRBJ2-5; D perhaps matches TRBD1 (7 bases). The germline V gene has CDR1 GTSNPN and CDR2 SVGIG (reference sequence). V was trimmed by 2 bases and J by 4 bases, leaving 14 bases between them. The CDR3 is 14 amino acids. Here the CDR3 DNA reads TGTGCCTGGAGTAGGAGGGGGCTAGCAGAGACCCAGTACTTC. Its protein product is CAWSRRGLAETQYF.

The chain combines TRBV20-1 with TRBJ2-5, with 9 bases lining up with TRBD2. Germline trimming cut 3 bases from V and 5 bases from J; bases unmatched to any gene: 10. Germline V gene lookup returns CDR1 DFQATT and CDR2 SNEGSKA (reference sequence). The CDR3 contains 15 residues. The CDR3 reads CSASKAGGGVETQYF. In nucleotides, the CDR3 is TGCAGTGCTAGTAAAGCGGGGGGAGGGGTTGAGACCCAGTACTTC.

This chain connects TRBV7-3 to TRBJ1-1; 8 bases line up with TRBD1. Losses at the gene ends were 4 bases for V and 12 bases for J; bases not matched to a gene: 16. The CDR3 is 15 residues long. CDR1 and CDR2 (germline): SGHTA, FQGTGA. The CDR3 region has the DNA TGTGCCAGCAGCTCTCAAACGACTCAGGGGGCAGAGACTTTCTTT. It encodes CASSSQTTQGAETFF.

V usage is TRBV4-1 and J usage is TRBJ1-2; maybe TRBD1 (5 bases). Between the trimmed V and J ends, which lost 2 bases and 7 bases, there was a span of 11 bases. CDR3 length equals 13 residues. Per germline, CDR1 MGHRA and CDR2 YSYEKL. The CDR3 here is CASSQRQFVGYTF. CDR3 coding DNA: TGCGCCAGCAGCCAAAGACAGTTCGTTGGCTACACCTTC.

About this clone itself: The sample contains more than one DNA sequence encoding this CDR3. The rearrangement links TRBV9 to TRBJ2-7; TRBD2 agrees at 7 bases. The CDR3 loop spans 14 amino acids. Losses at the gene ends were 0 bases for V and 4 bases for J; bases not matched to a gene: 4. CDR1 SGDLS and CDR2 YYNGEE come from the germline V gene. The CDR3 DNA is TGTGCCAGCAGCGTAGGGCAGGGACTATACGAGCAGTACTTC. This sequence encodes CASSVGQGLYEQYF.

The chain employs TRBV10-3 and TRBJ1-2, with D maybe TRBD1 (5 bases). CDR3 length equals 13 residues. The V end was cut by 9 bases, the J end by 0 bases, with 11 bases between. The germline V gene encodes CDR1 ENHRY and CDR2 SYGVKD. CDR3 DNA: TGTGCCATGGGGGGGGATACTAACTATGGCTACACCTTC. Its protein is CAMGGDTNYGYTF.

The CDR3 DNA sequence: TGTGCCAGCAGCGGGACTAGCGGGGCGGTCACAGATACGCAGTATTTT. As protein: CASSGTSGAVTDTQYF. This chain joins TRBV9 and TRBJ2-3; 12 positions agree with TRBD2. This CDR3 is built from 16 residues. Germline values: CDR1 SGDLS, CDR2 YYNGEE. The junction had 4 bases not matched to a gene; V was cut back by 3 bases and J by 2 bases.

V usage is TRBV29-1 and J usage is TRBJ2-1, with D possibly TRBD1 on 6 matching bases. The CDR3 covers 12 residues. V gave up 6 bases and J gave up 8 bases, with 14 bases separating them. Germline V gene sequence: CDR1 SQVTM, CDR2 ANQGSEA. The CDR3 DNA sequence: TGCAGCGTGGAACAGGGTTGGTATGAGCAGTTCTTC. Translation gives CSVEQGWYEQFF.

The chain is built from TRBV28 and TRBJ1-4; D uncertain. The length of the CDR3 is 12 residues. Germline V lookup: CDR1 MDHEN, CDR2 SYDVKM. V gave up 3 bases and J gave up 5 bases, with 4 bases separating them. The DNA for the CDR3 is TGTGCCAGCAGTTTTAGCAATGAAAAACTGTTTTTT. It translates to CASSFSNEKLFF.

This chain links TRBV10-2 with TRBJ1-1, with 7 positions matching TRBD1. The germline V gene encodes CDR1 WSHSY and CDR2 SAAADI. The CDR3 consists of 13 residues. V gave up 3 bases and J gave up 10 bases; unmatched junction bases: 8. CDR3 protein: CASSEQGGAGAFF. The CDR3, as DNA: TGCGCCAGCAGTGAACAAGGGGGCGCAGGAGCTTTCTTT.

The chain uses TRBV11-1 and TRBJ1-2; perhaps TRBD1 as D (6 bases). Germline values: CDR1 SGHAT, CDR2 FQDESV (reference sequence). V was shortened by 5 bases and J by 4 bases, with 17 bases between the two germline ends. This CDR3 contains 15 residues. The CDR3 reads CASSPLQGPVYGYTF. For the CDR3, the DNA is TGTGCCAGCAGCCCCCTACAGGGACCCGTCTATGGCTACACCTTC.

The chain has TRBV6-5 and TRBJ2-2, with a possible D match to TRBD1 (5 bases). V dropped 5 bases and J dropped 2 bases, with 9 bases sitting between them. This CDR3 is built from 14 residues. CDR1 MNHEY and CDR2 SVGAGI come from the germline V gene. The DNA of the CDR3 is TGTGCCAGCAGTCCCCAGGGAAACACCGGGGAGCTGTTTTTT. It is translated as CASSPQGNTGELFF.